A single sample gave rise to the 11 T cell receptor beta chains below, sequenced in a study of shared clonotypes between healthy human individuals. The repertoire was sequenced with immunoSEQ multiplex PCR; TCRdb's copy has only in-frame clones and lacks some. This table has around 1,000,000 clones, around 77% appearing once. The sample comprised memory CD4+ T cells from PBMCs. As for subset: CD45RA-negative fraction. These receptors all come from a man younger than 30 in good health. Some clones in this sample may be carry-over from other donors' samples.

V gene TRBV11-2 combines with J gene TRBJ2-7; the match to TRBD1 covers 8 bases. V trimming: 5 bases; J trimming: 0 bases; junction bases outside the gene matches: 9. Germline assignment: CDR1 SGHAT and CDR2 FQNNGV. The CDR3 extends over 16 amino acids. The CDR3 is CASSPKDRAGSYEQYF. In nucleotides, the CDR3 is TGTGCCAGCAGCCCAAAGGACAGGGCCGGCTCCTACGAGCAGTACTTC.

The V gene is TRBV27, the J gene TRBJ2-1; no firm D call. The germline V and J ends were trimmed by 2 bases and 0 bases, with 14 bases remaining between them. The CDR3 consists of 17 residues. Germline V gene data show CDR1 as MNHEY and CDR2 as SMNVEV (reference sequence). The CDR3 coding sequence is TGTGCCAGCAGTTTAATGCCCCCCACGGACTCCTACAATGAGCAGTTCTTC. This sequence encodes CASSLMPPTDSYNEQFF.

The chain uses TRBV4-1 and TRBJ1-5, with D possibly TRBD1 on 6 matching bases. The CDR3 loop spans 13 amino acids. Germline lookup yields CDR1 MGHRA and CDR2 YSYEKL. V was pared by 8 bases and J by 7 bases, with 15 bases between. The CDR3 nucleotides read TGCGCCAGCGGCAGGGGTTACGGGCAGCCCCAGCATTTT. This encodes CASGRGYGQPQHF.

This clone came up a few times. The rearrangement joins TRBV4-1 to TRBJ1-1; no reliable D call. CDR3 length: 14 amino acids. V lost 1 base and J lost 2, with 8 bases in between. Germline V gives CDR1 MGHRA, CDR2 YSYEKL. CDR3 coding DNA: TGCGCCAGCAGCCAAGGGCGGACCAACACTGAAGCTTTCTTT. Encoded protein: CASSQGRTNTEAFF.

The chain combines TRBV30 with TRBJ2-7; perhaps TRBD1 as D (5 bases). From germline, CDR1 is GTSNPN and CDR2 SVGIG (reference sequence). The CDR3 sequence is 13 residues long. The V gene lost 0 bases and the J gene lost 6 bases, with 12 bases spanning the gap. The CDR3 DNA is TGTGCCTGGAGTGTACAGACAGTGCGCGAGCAGTACTTC. Its translation is CAWSVQTVREQYF.

DNA of the CDR3: TGTGCCAGCAGTACAGAAAACAGGGTTGGAAAACTGTTTTTT. This gives the protein CASSTENRVGKLFF. This chain connects TRBV6-6 to TRBJ1-4, with D tentatively TRBD1 (6 bases). The V end was cut by 5 bases, the J end by 10 bases, with 17 bases between. The germline V gene encodes CDR1 MNHNY and CDR2 SVGAGI (reference sequence). This CDR3 contains 14 residues.

This clone has only a few counts. The V call is TRBV27, the J call TRBJ1-1; TRBD1 might be the D (5 bases). Germline assignment: CDR1 MNHEY and CDR2 SMNVEV (reference sequence). The length of the CDR3 is 15 residues. Trimming removed 5 bases from V and 2 bases from J, with 15 bases in between. CDR3 bases: TGTGCCAGCAGTGCCATCGGGCAGGGTAACACTGAAGCTTTCTTT. Amino acid sequence: CASSAIGQGNTEAFF.

The rearrangement links TRBV30 to TRBJ1-4; D possibly corresponds to TRBD1 (6 bases). CDR1 is GTSNPN and CDR2 is SVGIG in the germline V gene (reference sequence). Trimming removed 5 bases at V and 6 bases at J, with 13 bases between. This CDR3 is 13 amino acids long. The CDR3 bases are TGTGCCTGGCACGCGGGGGCGGATGAAAAACTGTTTTTT. As protein: CAWHAGADEKLFF.

V usage is TRBV5-6 and J usage is TRBJ2-5; 11 bases line up with TRBD2. This CDR3 spans 14 amino acids. Per the germline V gene, CDR1 is SGHDT and CDR2 is YYEEEE. V was pared by 6 bases and J by 7 bases, with 8 bases of the junction left unmatched. CDR3 sequence: CASTSGRIIRTQYF. The DNA of the CDR3 is TGTGCCAGCACTAGCGGGAGGATTATACGGACCCAGTACTTC.

The J gene is TRBJ2-3, the V gene TRBV6-5; perhaps TRBD1 as D (5 bases). Trimming took 7 bases from V and 5 from J, leaving 13 bases between them. Germline V gene lookup returns CDR1 MNHEY and CDR2 SVGAGI. This CDR3 has 13 residues. The chain's CDR3 is CASTKGWEDTQYF. CDR3 DNA: TGTGCCAGCACCAAGGGGTGGGAAGATACGCAGTATTTT.

The chain links TRBV7-9 to TRBJ2-3; perhaps TRBD2 as D (6 bases). CDR3 length: 15 residues. The germline gives CDR1 SEHNR, CDR2 FQNEAQ (reference sequence). The ends were cut back, 0 bases at V and 5 bases at J, with 12 bases in the middle. The CDR3, as DNA: TGTGCCAGCAGCTTAGCGGCGGGGAGGAGAGATACGCAGTATTTT. Its translation: CASSLAAGRRDTQYF.